These 24 T cell receptor beta chains share one sample of origin, sequenced in a study of technical replicates of blood from a few donors. Profiling relied on immunoSEQ multiplex PCR, and the TCRdb table lists in-frame clones only, not all of them. The table lists 85,000 or so clones, 85% to 95% of them singletons, with 0.26% in the top ten. The sample consisted of T cells isolated from PBMCs. All receptors derive from a human donor in good health.

The rearrangement links TRBV5-6 to TRBJ2-7, with a tentative D call TRBD1 (5 bases). V was trimmed by 2 bases and J by 3 bases, leaving 24 bases between them. Per germline, CDR1 SGHDT and CDR2 YYEEEE. The CDR3 loop spans 18 amino acids. CDR3 sequence (DNA): TGTGCCAGCAGCTTAAGTAGGGTTAACAGGAGACTCCACTACGAGCAGTACTTC. This codes for CASSLSRVNRRLHYEQYF.

This clone was detected only a few times. The chain employs TRBV10-3 and TRBJ1-1, with TRBD1 matching over 7 bases. The germline V gene has CDR1 ENHRY and CDR2 SYGVKD. The CDR3 loop spans 16 amino acids. V was clipped by 0 bases and J by 4 bases; unmatched bases: 8. The CDR3 protein is CAISESGPGGITEAFF. CDR3 nucleotides: TGTGCCATCAGTGAGTCCGGGCCAGGGGGGATCACTGAAGCTTTCTTT.

Here the CDR3 DNA reads TGTGCCACCAGCAGAGATTCGGATAGCGGGAGGGCCGGGGAGACCCAGTACTTC. Translated, it gives CATSRDSDSGRAGETQYF. This chain joins TRBV15 and TRBJ2-5, with TRBD2 matching over 11 bases. The CDR3 contains 18 residues. Germline lookup yields CDR1 LNHNV and CDR2 YYDKDF (reference sequence). V lost 0 bases, J lost 5 bases, and 11 bases stayed unmatched.

The chain combines TRBV9 with TRBJ1-4, with TRBD1 matching over 7 bases. With 4 bases clipped from V and 3 bases from J, the junction kept 9 bases outside the gene matches. The CDR3 runs 16 residues. Germline values: CDR1 SGDLS, CDR2 YYNGEE. The CDR3: CASSPSGQRANEKLFF. DNA for the CDR3: TGTGCCAGCAGCCCTTCGGGACAGAGAGCTAATGAAAAACTGTTTTTT.

The rearrangement joins TRBV5-1 to TRBJ2-1; TRBD1 aligns across 7 bases. Germline V gene data show CDR1 as SGHRS and CDR2 as YFSETQ. This CDR3 has 14 amino acids. V shed 4 bases, J shed 8 bases, and the junction held 9 bases outside the gene matches. CDR3 sequence reads: CASSEDRLGDEQFF. The CDR3 region has the DNA TGCGCCAGCAGCGAGGACAGGCTAGGCGATGAGCAGTTCTTC.

The chain employs TRBV11-2 and TRBJ1-6, with TRBD1 matching over 9 bases. V was clipped by 4 bases and J by 7 bases; unmatched bases: 11. The germline V gene encodes CDR1 SGHAT and CDR2 FQNNGV. CDR3 length: 17 residues. The CDR3, as DNA: TGTGCCAGCAGCTCCTTGCGGGACAGGGCTAGGAATTCACCCCTCCACTTT. Amino acids: CASSSLRDRARNSPLHF.

The CDR3 sequence is CASSAHSWTGGSYEQYF. The CDR3 DNA reads as TGTGCCAGCAGCGCGCATAGCTGGACAGGGGGCTCCTACGAGCAGTACTTC. The chain recombines TRBV9 with TRBJ2-7; 10 positions agree with TRBD1. The trim removed 3 bases at V and 0 bases at J, leaving 9 bases unmatched. The CDR3 spans 17 residues. Germline lookup yields CDR1 SGDLS and CDR2 YYNGEE.

This chain links TRBV6-5 with TRBJ2-7; 9 bases match TRBD2. V was pared by 5 bases and J by 2 bases, with 4 bases of the junction left unmatched. The germline gives CDR1 MNHEY, CDR2 SVGAGI. The CDR3 is 14 residues long. CDR3 sequence reads: CASSILAGPYEQYF. For the CDR3, the DNA is TGTGCCAGCAGTATCCTAGCGGGGCCCTACGAGCAGTACTTC.

The CDR3 protein is CASSYGDRIRQETQYF. The CDR3 bases are TGTGCCAGCAGTTACGGAGACAGGATCAGGCAAGAGACCCAGTACTTC. The genes are TRBV6-5 and TRBJ2-5; tentative D call: TRBD1 (6 bases). Germline CDR1 MNHEY, CDR2 SVGAGI. CDR3 length: 16 residues. V was pared by 2 bases and J by 2 bases, with 15 bases between.

The V gene is TRBV7-3, the J gene TRBJ1-1; 8 nucleotides align to TRBD1. The CDR3 is made up of 15 amino acids. Trimming took 5 bases from V and 4 from J; bases not matched to a gene: 9. Germline V CDR1 and CDR2: SGHTA, FQGTGA. The CDR3 here is CASSPQGALGTEAFF. The CDR3 coding sequence is TGTGCCAGCAGCCCGCAGGGGGCTCTGGGCACTGAAGCTTTCTTT.

The V and J genes are TRBV28 and TRBJ1-5; D gene ambiguous. The V gene lost 6 bases and the J gene lost 2 bases, with 14 bases spanning the gap. The CDR3 has 15 residues. In germline, CDR1 is MDHEN, CDR2 SYDVKM. The CDR3 DNA reads as TGTGCCAGCAGGGTTCGTGGAGGGCGCAATCAGCCCCAGCATTTT. Translated, it gives CASRVRGGRNQPQHF.

The V call is TRBV27, the J call TRBJ2-7, with 7 bases aligning to TRBD1. The junction had 5 bases not matched to a gene; V was cut back by 3 bases and J by 3 bases. This CDR3 region has 14 residues. Germline V gene sequence: CDR1 MNHEY, CDR2 SMNVEV (reference sequence). The CDR3 sequence: CASSLTWDSYEQYF. CDR3 sequence (DNA): TGTGCCAGCAGTTTGACCTGGGACAGCTACGAGCAGTACTTC.

The chain is built from TRBV7-8 and TRBJ2-3; no firm D call. V lost 1 base and J 8 bases, leaving 4 bases between the germline ends. Germline V gene sequence: CDR1 SGHVS, CDR2 FQNEAQ. The CDR3 is 11 residues long. The CDR3 region is CASSLGATQYF. The CDR3 DNA sequence: TGTGCCAGCAGCTTAGGGGCTACGCAGTATTTT.

In DNA form, the CDR3 reads TGTGCCAGCAGCTTAGAAGGGGCTAGAACTGCTTTCTTT. It translates to CASSLEGARTAFF. The chain recombines TRBV7-9 with TRBJ1-1, with D perhaps matching TRBD1 (5 bases). The CDR3 has 13 amino acids. Germline CDR1 reads SEHNR; CDR2 reads FQNEAQ (reference sequence). The V end was cut by 1 base, the J end by 11 bases, with 14 bases between.

The chain couples TRBV9 to TRBJ2-3; 7 bases match TRBD2. CDR3 length equals 13 residues. Germline CDR1 reads SGDLS; CDR2 reads YYNGEE. Unmatched junction bases numbered 8, after V lost 3 bases and J lost 10 bases. The CDR3 coding sequence is TGTGCCAGCAGCGGACTAGCCCGGGGCGCGCAGTATTTT. The encoded protein is CASSGLARGAQYF.

The V gene is TRBV6-6, the J gene TRBJ2-1; TRBD2 aligns across 7 bases. V shed 5 bases, J shed 9 bases, and the junction held 10 bases outside the gene matches. Germline assignment: CDR1 MNHNY and CDR2 SVGAGI (reference sequence). This CDR3 region has 14 residues. In nucleotides, the CDR3 is TGTGCCAGCAGTGCGACTAGCACGATGGGTGAGCAGTTCTTC. Its translation is CASSATSTMGEQFF.

J is TRBJ2-7 and V is TRBV15, with 8 bases identical to TRBD1. The CDR3 length is 14 residues. Looked up from germline, CDR1 is LNHNV and CDR2 is YYDKDF (reference sequence). The V gene end was trimmed by 5 bases and the J gene end by 3 bases; junction bases not matched to a gene: 6. The chain's CDR3 is CATSPGQGGYEQYF. CDR3 nucleotides: TGTGCCACCAGCCCCGGACAGGGAGGCTACGAGCAGTACTTC.

The chain recombines TRBV7-9 with TRBJ2-5; possible D gene TRBD2, 7 bases. V gave up 1 base and J gave up 4 bases, with 10 bases separating them. CDR3 size: 14 residues. Germline CDR1 SEHNR, CDR2 FQNEAQ (reference sequence). The CDR3 sequence is CASSLVAGAETQYF. The CDR3 DNA follows: TGTGCCAGCAGCTTAGTGGCGGGGGCAGAGACCCAGTACTTC.

This chain links TRBV13 with TRBJ2-4; TRBD2 might be the D (6 bases). CDR1 and CDR2 from the germline V gene are PRHDT and FYEKMQ (reference sequence). The CDR3 contains 17 residues. Trimming removed 1 base from V and 3 bases from J, with 16 bases in between. The DNA of the CDR3 is TGTGCCAGCAGCTTAGAGGGACTCGGAGGGGTCAAAAACATTCAGTACTTC. It specifies CASSLEGLGGVKNIQYF. The complete variable domain, with remaining parts taken from reference TRBV13 and TRBJ2-4, reads AAGVIQSPRHLIKEKRETATLKCYPIPRHDTVYWYQQGPGQDPQFLISFYEKMQSDKGSIPDRFSAQQFSDYHSELNMSSLELGDSALYFCASSLEGLGGVKNIQYFGAGTRLSVL.

V usage is TRBV6-6 and J usage is TRBJ1-3, with D perhaps matching TRBD1 (6 bases). The germline V and J ends were trimmed by 5 bases and 2 bases, with 10 bases remaining between them. Germline CDR1 reads MNHNY; CDR2 reads SVGAGI (reference sequence). The CDR3 covers 14 residues. The CDR3 sequence is CASSPGVPGNTIYF. The CDR3 nucleotides read TGTGCCAGCAGTCCAGGGGTACCTGGAAACACCATATATTTT.

The chain carries TRBV28 and TRBJ2-7; D gene uncertain. The V gene's germline CDR1 is MDHEN and CDR2 SYDVKM. Trimming pared 8 bases from V and 0 bases from J, leaving 8 bases between. The CDR3 contains 12 residues. The chain's CDR3 is CASSVLSYEQYF. Written as DNA, the CDR3 is TGTGCCAGCTCGGTCCTCTCCTACGAGCAGTACTTC.

The rearrangement joins TRBV6-5 to TRBJ2-3, with 10 nucleotides matching TRBD2. Unmatched junction bases numbered 6, after V lost 7 bases and J lost 2 bases. The CDR3 extends over 15 amino acids. CDR1 is MNHEY, CDR2 SVGAGI, per germline. The CDR3: CASKGLAAHTDTQYF. The DNA of the CDR3 is TGTGCCAGCAAAGGACTAGCGGCACACACAGATACGCAGTATTTT.

This sequence joins TRBV9 and TRBJ2-7, with D tentatively TRBD1 (5 bases). Germline V lookup: CDR1 SGDLS, CDR2 YYNGEE. Trimming shortened V by 0 bases and J by 4 bases, and 8 bases separated the two germline ends. The CDR3 length is 13 residues. Here the CDR3 DNA reads TGTGCCAGCAGCGTAGTAGGGGATTACGAGCAGTACTTC. Its translation: CASSVVGDYEQYF.

The chain employs TRBV7-9 and TRBJ2-7; no definite D call. Germline CDR1 SEHNR, CDR2 FQNEAQ (reference sequence). V was clipped by 1 base and J by 6 bases, with 19 bases between them. CDR3 size: 16 residues. CDR3 sequence (DNA): TGTGCCAGCAGCTTAGAGGTGCTAGGTGGTTCATCCGAGCAGTACTTC. Translation: CASSLEVLGGSSEQYF.